This T cell receptor (beta chain) was documented in a study of CD8+CD57+ T cells in acquired aplastic anemia. Study-level information: Mean yield of DNA from sorted CD4+ and CD8+ cells was approximately 3 ug. Whole-study findings and limits: Between patients and controls, about 30 CD8+ CDR3 sequences were found in common.

CDR3 and TCR beta VDJ profiling relied on genomic DNA as the template. TCRdb re-derived calls from the reads in MiXCR, one entry per CDR3 protein. Altogether 200,000 to 250,000 distinct CDR3 sequences are present, almost 35% being singletons, with the ten largest covering around 1.1%. Germline V CDR1 and CDR2: DFQATT, SNEGSKA (reference sequence). The CDR3 is made up of 15 amino acids. Trimming removed 6 bases from V and 4 bases from J, with 16 bases in between. Many counts were recorded for this clonotype. Antigen: not known. This rearrangement joins TRBV20-1 to TRBJ2-6, with a possible D match to TRBD2 (6 bases). The sample consisted of sorted CD4+, CD8+, or CD8+CD57+ T cells (not recorded which) from PBMCs. This receptor was obtained from a human donor in good health, serving as a control. The DNA for the CDR3 is TGCAGTGCCTGGGGGACTCCGGCCGGGGCCAACGTCCTGACTTTC. It yields the protein CSAWGTPAGANVLTF.